Sample share makes the clone carrying this T cell receptor (beta chain) medium-sized. The sample comes from a study of metastatic and nonmetastatic thyroid tumors. Study overall: Comparison of repertoires was carried out across blood and tumor or nodule tissue from malignant and benign thyroid patients.

The V gene's germline CDR1 is DFQATT and CDR2 SNEGSKA (reference sequence). This CDR3 spans 15 amino acids. Using MiXCR, TCRdb reanalyzed the PCR reads. The sample yields tens of thousands of clones, 25% to 30% seen once. Thyroid surgery took place with no prior treatment in any patient. The chain combines TRBV20-1 with TRBJ2-7, with D possibly matching TRBD1 (5 bases). Sequenced: blood. This clonotype was sampled from a male donor with papillary thyroid cancer or a benign thyroid nodule (not recorded which). Some clones in this sample may be carry-over from other donors' samples. CDR3 protein: CSRFLRGPGSNEQYF. The DNA of the CDR3 is TGCAGCCGCTTTCTTAGAGGTCCAGGGTCTAACGAGCAGTACTTC.